This T cell receptor beta chain derives from a study of T cells in Graves' hyperthyroidism and ophthalmopathy. In its sample, this clonotype was seen many times. TCR beta CDR3 regions were amplified from RNA. An initial round of RT-PCR targeting the TCR CDR3 relied on the HTBI primer set. TCRdb analysed the multiplex PCR reads with MiXCR anew, one entry per CDR3 protein. The table records 150,000 or so distinct CDR3 sequences, over 8% of them present only once. Pregnant or lactating patients were excluded, as were those with uncontrolled infection or other autoimmune disease. This CDR3 comprises 14 residues. Germline CDR1 is LNHDA and CDR2 is SQIVND (reference sequence). Trimming took 3 bases from V and 6 from J; bases not matched to a gene: 4.

This receptor was obtained from a woman between 18 and 29 years old with Graves' hyperthyroidism that later progressed to Graves' ophthalmopathy. The specimen sequenced was blood. The chain carries TRBV19 and TRBJ2-1; 8 nucleotides match TRBD1. CDR3 sequence reads: CASSIMDRANEQFF. The CDR3 coding sequence is TGTGCCAGTAGTATCATGGACAGGGCCAATGAGCAGTTCTTC.